The present T cell receptor (beta chain) was sequenced within a study of early T cells in non-severe SARS-CoV-2 infection. As for the study in general: Sequencing was performed on bulk RNA from unsorted whole blood, leaving chains unpaired.

The study, taken as a whole, reports: VDJdb matching skewed toward anti-spike CD8 responses, missing private and CD4 specificities.

The protocol attached unique molecular identifiers to individual cDNA molecules. TCRdb fed the 5' RACE reads into MiXCR, producing one record per CDR3 protein. Found here are about 30,000 distinct CDR3 sequences, approximately 6% of them singletons; the top ten hold 4.5% to 6%. This clonotype was observed many times. The antigen is not known. This CDR3 spans 14 amino acids. The V end was cut by 6 bases, the J end by 4 bases, with 16 bases between. Germline CDR1 MDHEN, CDR2 SYDVKM. The TCR originated in an adult who was a healthcare worker with PCR-confirmed SARS-CoV-2 infection or an uninfected control (not recorded which). The J gene is TRBJ2-7, the V gene TRBV28; D gene unclear. Sequenced input: whole blood. This chain's CDR3 is CASRSFGSRYEQYF. The CDR3 nucleotides read TGTGCCAGCAGATCCTTCGGCAGCCGTTACGAGCAGTACTTC.